Described below is a single TCR beta chain sequence and its context. The V gene's germline CDR1 is MNHEY and CDR2 SMNVEV (reference sequence). J was trimmed by 6 bases and V by 6 bases; bases with no gene match: 7. The CDR3 runs to 13 residues. Preparation of the TCRbeta library was carried out with unique molecular identifiers. TCRdb reprocessed the PCR reads with MiXCR, giving one entry per CDR3 protein. The sample holds over 550,000 distinct CDR3 sequences, 10% to 13% seen once. The source of the sample is a study of T-cell reconstitution after alpha-beta-depleted transplantation in children. V is TRBV27 and J is TRBJ2-7, with 8 bases identical to TRBD1. This sequence was found in a human donor who donated a stem cell graft to a child with acute myeloid leukemia. The sample in question was PBMCs from the stem cell graft donor, obtained from the stem cell graft. The CDR3 DNA sequence: TGTGCCAGCAGAAAGACAGGGGCGGTCGAGCAGTACTTC. This gives the protein CASRKTGAVEQYF.